This section outlines one T cell receptor beta chain sequence together with its context. The source of the sample is a study of blood T cell repertoires in COVID-19. Study-wide background: T cells, B-cell-depleted T cells, or PBMCs supplied cDNA or gDNA.

CDR3 length equals 15 residues. Germline V CDR1 and CDR2: MNHEY, SMNVEV (reference sequence). V was clipped by 5 bases and J by 4 bases, with 17 bases between them. In the original processing: Cell counts per sample came from amplifying reference gene primers. The data were produced by immunoSEQ multiplex PCR, yet TCRdb's version contains in-frame clones alone and is incomplete. V, J and clone size are those of that table, while D and trimming were read from the DNA. The repertoire has approximately 120,000 clones, roughly 75% of them found once; the top ten carry around 4.7%. The origin of this receptor is a human donor in a cohort sampled during active or convalescent COVID-19. The rearrangement joins TRBV27 to TRBJ2-5; TRBD2 might be the D (5 bases). The sample consisted of peripheral blood. CDR3 nucleotides: TGTGCCAGCAGTCCGAGACCCAGCCGGGGAGAGACCCAGTACTTC. Translation gives CASSPRPSRGETQYF.